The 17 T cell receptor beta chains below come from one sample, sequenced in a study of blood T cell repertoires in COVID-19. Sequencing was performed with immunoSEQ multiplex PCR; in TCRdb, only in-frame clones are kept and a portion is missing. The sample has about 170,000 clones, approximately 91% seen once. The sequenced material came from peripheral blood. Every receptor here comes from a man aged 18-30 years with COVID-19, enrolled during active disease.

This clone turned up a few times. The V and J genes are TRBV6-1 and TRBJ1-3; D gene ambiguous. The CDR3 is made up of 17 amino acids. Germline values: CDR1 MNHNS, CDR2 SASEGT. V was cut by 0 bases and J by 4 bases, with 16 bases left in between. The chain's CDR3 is CASSEAFPGASGNTIYF. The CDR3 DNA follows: TGTGCCAGCAGTGAAGCGTTTCCGGGAGCATCAGGAAACACCATATATTTT.

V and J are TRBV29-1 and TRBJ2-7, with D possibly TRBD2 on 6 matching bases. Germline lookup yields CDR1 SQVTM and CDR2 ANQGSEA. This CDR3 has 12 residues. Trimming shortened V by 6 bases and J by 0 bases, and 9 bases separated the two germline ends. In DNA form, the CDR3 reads TGCAGCGTAGCGGGCAACTCCTACGAGCAGTACTTC. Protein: CSVAGNSYEQYF.

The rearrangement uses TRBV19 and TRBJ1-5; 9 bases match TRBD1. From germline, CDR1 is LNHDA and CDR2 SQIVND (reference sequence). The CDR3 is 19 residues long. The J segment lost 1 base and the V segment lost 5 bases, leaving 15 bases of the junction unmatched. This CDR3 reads CASSLPLRKTGGSNQPQHF. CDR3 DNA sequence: TGTGCCAGTAGTCTCCCCCTCAGAAAGACAGGGGGGAGCAATCAGCCCCAGCATTTT.

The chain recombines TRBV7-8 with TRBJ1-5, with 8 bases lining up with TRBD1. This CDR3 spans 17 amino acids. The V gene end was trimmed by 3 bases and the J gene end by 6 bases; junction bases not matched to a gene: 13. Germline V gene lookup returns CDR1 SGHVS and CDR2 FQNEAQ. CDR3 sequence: CASSLYMRDRSSQPQHF. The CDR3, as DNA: TGTGCCAGCAGCTTGTACATGAGGGACAGGAGCTCTCAGCCCCAGCATTTT.

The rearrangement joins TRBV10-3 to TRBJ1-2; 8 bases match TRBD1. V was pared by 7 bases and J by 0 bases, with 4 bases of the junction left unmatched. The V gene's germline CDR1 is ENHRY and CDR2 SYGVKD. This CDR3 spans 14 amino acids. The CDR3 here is CAITRQGSNYGYTF. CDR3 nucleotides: TGTGCCATCACCAGACAGGGGTCTAACTATGGCTACACCTTC.

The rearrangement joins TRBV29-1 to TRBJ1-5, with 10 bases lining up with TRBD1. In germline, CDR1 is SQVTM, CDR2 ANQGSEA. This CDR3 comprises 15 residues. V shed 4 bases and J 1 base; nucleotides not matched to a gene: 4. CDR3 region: CSVAETGGSNQPQHF. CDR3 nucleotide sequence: TGCAGCGTTGCCGAGACAGGGGGCAGCAATCAGCCCCAGCATTTT.

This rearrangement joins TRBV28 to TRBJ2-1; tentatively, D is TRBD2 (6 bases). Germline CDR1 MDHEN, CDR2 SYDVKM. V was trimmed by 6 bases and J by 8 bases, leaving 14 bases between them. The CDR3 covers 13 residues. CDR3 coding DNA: TGTGCCAGCAGCCGAGTGGGGGGATATGAGCAGTTCTTC. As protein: CASSRVGGYEQFF.

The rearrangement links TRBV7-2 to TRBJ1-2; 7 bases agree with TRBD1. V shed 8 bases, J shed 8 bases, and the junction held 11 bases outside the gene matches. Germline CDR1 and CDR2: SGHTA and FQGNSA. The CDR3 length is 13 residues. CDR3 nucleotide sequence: TGTGCCAGCGGTAACAGGGGATCGGAGGGCTACACCTTC. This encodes CASGNRGSEGYTF.

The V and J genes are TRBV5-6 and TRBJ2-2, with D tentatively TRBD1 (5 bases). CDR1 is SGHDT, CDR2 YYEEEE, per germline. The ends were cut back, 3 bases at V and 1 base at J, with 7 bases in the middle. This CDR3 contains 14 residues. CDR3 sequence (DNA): TGTGCCAGCAGCTCAGGGATGAACACCGGGGAGCTGTTTTTT. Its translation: CASSSGMNTGELFF.

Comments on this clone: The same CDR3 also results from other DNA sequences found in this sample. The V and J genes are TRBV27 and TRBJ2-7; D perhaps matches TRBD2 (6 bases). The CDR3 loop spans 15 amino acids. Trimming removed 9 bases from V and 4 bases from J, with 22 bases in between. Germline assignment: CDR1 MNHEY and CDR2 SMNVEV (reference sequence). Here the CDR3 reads CASRKPGDGNYEQYF. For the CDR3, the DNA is TGTGCCAGTCGGAAGCCGGGGGACGGGAATTACGAGCAGTACTTC.

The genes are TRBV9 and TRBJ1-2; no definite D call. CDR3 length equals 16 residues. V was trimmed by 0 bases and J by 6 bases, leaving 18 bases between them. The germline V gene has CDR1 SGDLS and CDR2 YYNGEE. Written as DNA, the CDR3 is TGTGCCAGCAGCGTAGGGAGTACATCAGAATGGGATGGCTACACCTTC. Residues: CASSVGSTSEWDGYTF.

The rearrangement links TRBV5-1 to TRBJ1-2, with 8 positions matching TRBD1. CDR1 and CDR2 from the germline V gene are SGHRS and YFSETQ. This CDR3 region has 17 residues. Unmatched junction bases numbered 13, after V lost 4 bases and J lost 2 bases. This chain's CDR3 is CASSISSGQAGNYGYTF. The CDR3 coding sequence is TGCGCCAGCAGCATTTCGTCGGGACAGGCTGGGAACTATGGCTACACCTTC.

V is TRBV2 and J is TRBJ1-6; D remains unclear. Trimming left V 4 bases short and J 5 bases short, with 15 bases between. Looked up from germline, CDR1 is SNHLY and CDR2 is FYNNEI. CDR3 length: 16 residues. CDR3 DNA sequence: TGTGCCAGCAGTGTGGCGTGGGCCCGCCATAATTCACCCCTCCACTTT. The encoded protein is CASSVAWARHNSPLHF. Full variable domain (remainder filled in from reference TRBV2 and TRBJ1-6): EPEVTQTPSHQVTQMGQEVILRCVPISNHLYFYWYRQILGQKVEFLVSFYNNEISEKSEIFDDQFSVERPDGSNFTLKIRSTKLEDSAMYFCASSVAWARHNSPLHFGNGTRLTVT.

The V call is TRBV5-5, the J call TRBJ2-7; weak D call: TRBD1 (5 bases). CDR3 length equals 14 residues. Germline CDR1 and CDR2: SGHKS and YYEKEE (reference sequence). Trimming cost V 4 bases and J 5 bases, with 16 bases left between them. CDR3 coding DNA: TGTGCCAGCAGCCCGGCAGGGAATCGCAACGAGCAGTACTTC. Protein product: CASSPAGNRNEQYF.

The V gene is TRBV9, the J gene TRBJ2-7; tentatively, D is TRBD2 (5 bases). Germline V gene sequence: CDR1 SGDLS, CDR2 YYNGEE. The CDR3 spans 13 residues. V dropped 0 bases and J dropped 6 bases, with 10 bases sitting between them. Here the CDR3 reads CASSVGLAREQYF. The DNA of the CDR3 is TGTGCCAGCAGCGTAGGGCTAGCCCGCGAGCAGTACTTC.

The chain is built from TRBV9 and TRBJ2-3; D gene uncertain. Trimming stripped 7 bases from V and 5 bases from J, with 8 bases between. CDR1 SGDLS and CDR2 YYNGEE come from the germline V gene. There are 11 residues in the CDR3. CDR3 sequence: CASGPEDTQYF. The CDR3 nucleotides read TGTGCCAGCGGGCCGGAAGATACGCAGTATTTT.

In DNA form, the CDR3 reads TGTGCCAGCAGTTTAGGAGAAAGGAATGAGCAGTTCTTC. The encoded protein is CASSLGERNEQFF. V usage is TRBV27 and J usage is TRBJ2-1; no reliable D call. Germline CDR1 is MNHEY and CDR2 is SMNVEV (reference sequence). The CDR3 is 13 residues long. Trimming removed 2 bases at V and 7 bases at J, with 9 bases between.